These 28 T cell receptor beta chains share one sample of origin, sequenced in a study of cytomegalovirus exposure and HLA in healthy donors. The method was immunoSEQ multiplex PCR; TCRdb's version includes in-frame clones alone and lacks a portion of them. The profile shows some 240,000 clones, around 86% of them singletons. Sequencing input: PBMCs. These receptors came from a woman between 18 and 30 years old in good health and CMV-seropositive.

In this sample, this clone turned up once. The V call is TRBV9, the J call TRBJ2-4; weak D call: TRBD2 (5 bases). Germline CDR1 SGDLS, CDR2 YYNGEE. The V and J ends lost 0 bases and 7 bases respectively, with 14 bases between them. There are 15 residues in the CDR3. DNA of the CDR3: TGTGCCAGCAGCGTAGGGGCGGAGGTATCCAACATTCAGTACTTC. This translates into CASSVGAEVSNIQYF.

Only a few counts were recorded for this clone. The rearrangement joins TRBV28 to TRBJ2-3, with 9 bases that match TRBD1. Germline CDR1 is MDHEN and CDR2 is SYDVKM. J was trimmed by 6 bases and V by 5 bases; bases with no gene match: 12. There are 16 residues in the CDR3. CDR3 region: CASSHQGQGAADTQYF. For the CDR3, the DNA is TGTGCCAGCAGTCACCAGGGACAGGGAGCGGCGGATACGCAGTATTTT.

The chain employs TRBV5-4 and TRBJ2-5; TRBD1 matches at 10 bases. Looked up from germline, CDR1 is SGHNT and CDR2 is YYREEE (reference sequence). This CDR3 has 16 amino acids. V lost 0 bases, J lost 5 bases, and 7 bases stayed unmatched. The CDR3: CASSLAGDRGGETQYF. In DNA, the CDR3 is TGTGCCAGCAGCTTGGCGGGGGACAGGGGAGGGGAGACCCAGTACTTC.

This chain connects TRBV29-1 to TRBJ2-1, with TRBD2 as a possible D gene (6 bases). The CDR3 spans 17 residues. The V end was cut by 1 base, the J end by 2 bases, with 18 bases between. The germline V gene encodes CDR1 SQVTM and CDR2 ANQGSEA. The CDR3 here is CSVEVSRGGPAYNEQFF. The DNA of the CDR3 is TGCAGCGTTGAAGTTTCTAGGGGAGGTCCGGCCTACAATGAGCAGTTCTTC.

V and J are TRBV6-5 and TRBJ2-2; D might be TRBD2 (6 bases). The germline V and J ends were trimmed by 4 bases and 5 bases, with 14 bases remaining between them. The CDR3 contains 15 residues. From germline, CDR1 is MNHEY and CDR2 SVGAGI. CDR3 in DNA: TGTGCCAGCAGTTCACTTGGAGGGAGGACCGGGGAGCTGTTTTTT. Amino acids: CASSSLGGRTGELFF.

CDR3 nucleotide sequence: TGCGCCAGCAGCTTTAGTTTTTCCTCTGGAAACACCATATATTTT. Amino acids: CASSFSFSSGNTIYF. The V and J genes are TRBV5-1 and TRBJ1-3; D remains unclear. Deletions cut 2 bases from V and 0 bases from J, with 9 bases between. Germline loops: CDR1 SGHRS, CDR2 YFSETQ. The length of the CDR3 is 15 residues.

V is TRBV4-1 and J is TRBJ1-2, with 8 bases matching TRBD1. V dropped 1 base and J dropped 8; count of bases not matched to a gene: 6. Per germline, CDR1 MGHRA and CDR2 YSYEKL. The CDR3 totals 14 residues. The CDR3 here is CASSQGTGFVGYTF. The CDR3 coding sequence is TGCGCCAGCAGCCAAGGGACAGGGTTTGTGGGCTACACCTTC.

The V call is TRBV29-1, the J call TRBJ2-7, with a weak D call TRBD2 (5 bases). V shed 0 bases and J shed 6 bases, with 9 bases lying between them. This CDR3 region has 12 residues. The germline gives CDR1 SQVTM, CDR2 ANQGSEA. The CDR3 loop is CSVEEGSGEQYF. In nucleotides, the CDR3 is TGCAGCGTTGAAGAGGGAAGCGGCGAGCAGTACTTC.

As regards this clone: Other DNA sequences in this specimen translate into the identical CDR3. The chain has TRBV7-8 and TRBJ1-1, with TRBD1 matching over 7 bases. CDR1 SGHVS and CDR2 FQNEAQ come from the germline V gene. J gave up 1 base and V 3 bases, and 2 bases lay outside the gene matches. CDR3 length equals 14 residues. CDR3 in DNA: TGTGCCAGCAGCTTGGACAGGAAGAACACTGAAGCTTTCTTT. This codes for CASSLDRKNTEAFF. Complete variable domain (other parts from reference TRBV7-8 and TRBJ1-1): GAGVSQSPRYKVAKRGQDVALRCDPISGHVSLFWYQQALGQGPEFLTYFQNEAQLDKSGLPSDRFFAERPEGSVSTLKIQRTQQEDSAVYLCASSLDRKNTEAFFGQGTRLTVV.

The chain recombines TRBV28 with TRBJ2-1, with 7 positions matching TRBD2. The CDR3 is 16 amino acids. Germline values: CDR1 MDHEN, CDR2 SYDVKM. J lost 5 bases, V lost 4 bases, and 11 bases had no gene match. CDR3 nucleotide sequence: TGTGCCAGCAGTTCCTCCTCGTGGGAGGGGCACAATGAGCAGTTCTTC. Its translation is CASSSSSWEGHNEQFF.

This clone was seen more than once but under ten times. The chain has TRBV10-3 and TRBJ2-3, with 7 bases aligning to TRBD1. This CDR3 is 16 amino acids long. Germline assignment: CDR1 ENHRY and CDR2 SYGVKD. The J segment lost 3 bases and the V segment lost 6 bases, leaving 12 bases of the junction unmatched. The CDR3 here is CAISNTKAGGTDTQYF. CDR3 DNA: TGTGCCATCAGCAACACGAAAGCAGGGGGTACAGATACGCAGTATTTT.

V and J are TRBV7-3 and TRBJ2-1, with a tentative D call TRBD2 (7 bases). This CDR3 has 16 amino acids. The germline V gene has CDR1 SGHTA and CDR2 FQGTGA. The V end was cut by 2 bases, the J end by 6 bases, with 17 bases between. The CDR3 reads CASSLGGGSGSNEQFF. Here the CDR3 DNA reads TGTGCCAGCAGCTTAGGGGGCGGGAGTGGGTCCAATGAGCAGTTCTTC.

The chain couples TRBV6-6 to TRBJ2-2, with D possibly matching TRBD2 (5 bases). This CDR3 contains 14 residues. V was clipped by 0 bases and J by 5 bases, with 7 bases between them. The germline V gene has CDR1 MNHNY and CDR2 SVGAGI (reference sequence). The CDR3 is CASSYSTGTGELFF. The DNA for the CDR3 is TGTGCCAGCAGTTACTCAACGGGAACCGGGGAGCTGTTTTTT.

The J gene is TRBJ2-7, the V gene TRBV4-1; D not certain. Deletions cut 5 bases from V and 0 bases from J, with 8 bases between. There are 13 residues in the CDR3. Per germline, CDR1 MGHRA and CDR2 YSYEKL. The CDR3 coding sequence is TGCGCCAGCAGCGAGGTTATCTCCTACGAGCAGTACTTC. This translates into CASSEVISYEQYF.

The chain recombines TRBV5-1 with TRBJ2-7; 10 bases line up with TRBD2. The CDR3 loop spans 16 amino acids. The ends lost 0 bases at V and 3 bases at J; junction bases unmatched: 6. Germline V gene lookup returns CDR1 SGHRS and CDR2 YFSETQ. This CDR3 is CASSLAPSGSDYEQYF. CDR3 bases: TGCGCCAGCAGCTTGGCTCCTAGCGGGAGCGACTACGAGCAGTACTTC.

The chain has TRBV5-6 and TRBJ1-1; 7 bases are a match to TRBD1. With V trimmed by 3 bases and J by 3 bases, 5 bases remained unmatched. The CDR3 runs to 14 residues. Per germline, CDR1 SGHDT and CDR2 YYEEEE. The CDR3 nucleotides are TGTGCCAGCAGCTCAATCACAGGGGACACTGAAGCTTTCTTT. Protein: CASSSITGDTEAFF.

This chain links TRBV10-2 with TRBJ2-7; D is undetermined. This CDR3 contains 14 residues. Between the trimmed V and J ends, which lost 3 bases and 0 bases, there was a span of 9 bases. The germline CDR1 and CDR2 sequences are WSHSY and SAAADI. CDR3 in amino acids: CASSDYPTSYEQYF. CDR3 DNA: TGCGCCAGCAGTGACTACCCCACCTCCTACGAGCAGTACTTC.

This chain uses TRBV28 with TRBJ2-7, with D possibly matching TRBD2 (5 bases). This CDR3 is built from 13 residues. V was shortened by 5 bases and J by 9 bases, with 17 bases between the two germline ends. The germline CDR1 and CDR2 sequences are MDHEN and SYDVKM. CDR3 protein: CASSAPERVTQYF. The DNA for the CDR3 is TGTGCCAGCAGTGCCCCTGAGAGGGTTACGCAGTACTTC.

The chain is built from TRBV9 and TRBJ2-1; D not certain. From germline, CDR1 is SGDLS and CDR2 YYNGEE. The CDR3 loop spans 14 amino acids. V lost 0 bases, J lost 8 bases, and 12 bases lay in between. CDR3: CASSVEGRWDEQFF. In nucleotides, the CDR3 is TGTGCCAGCAGCGTAGAAGGCAGGTGGGATGAGCAGTTCTTC.

The genes are TRBV28 and TRBJ1-5, with D maybe TRBD1 (5 bases). The germline CDR1 and CDR2 sequences are MDHEN and SYDVKM. V was clipped by 6 bases and J by 6 bases, with 18 bases between them. CDR3 length: 15 amino acids. The CDR3 spells CASSLAGGLTQPQHF. CDR3 DNA: TGTGCCAGCAGCCTTGCGGGGGGACTAACTCAGCCCCAGCATTTT.

This sequence joins TRBV29-1 and TRBJ2-7; perhaps TRBD1 as D (7 bases). Trimming pared 6 bases from V and 2 bases from J, leaving 14 bases between. Per germline, CDR1 SQVTM and CDR2 ANQGSEA. This CDR3 is built from 13 residues. The CDR3 is CSVRGGTAYEQYF. Written as DNA, the CDR3 is TGCAGCGTCCGGGGCGGGACAGCCTACGAGCAGTACTTC.

This chain uses TRBV30 with TRBJ2-7; tentatively, D is TRBD1 (6 bases). Between the trimmed V and J ends, which lost 0 bases and 2 bases, there was a span of 14 bases. The CDR3 length is 15 residues. CDR1 and CDR2 from the germline V gene are GTSNPN and SVGIG (reference sequence). CDR3 loop: CAWSVKGKGAYEQYF. CDR3 nucleotide sequence: TGTGCCTGGAGTGTAAAGGGGAAGGGGGCCTACGAGCAGTACTTC.

The V and J genes are TRBV27 and TRBJ2-7, with TRBD2 identical over 8 bases. The germline V gene has CDR1 MNHEY and CDR2 SMNVEV (reference sequence). Trimming at V came to 6 bases and at J to 5 bases, leaving 6 bases not matched to a gene. There are 13 residues in the CDR3. The CDR3, as DNA: TGTGCCAGCAGACCTAGCGGGTCCCACGAGCAGTACTTC. Amino acids: CASRPSGSHEQYF.

This clone came up a few times. J is TRBJ2-3 and V is TRBV28; D perhaps matches TRBD1 (5 bases). This CDR3 is built from 17 residues. The germline CDR1 and CDR2 sequences are MDHEN and SYDVKM. V lost 6 bases and J lost 5, with 24 bases in between. This CDR3 reads CASSHWALSQAKDTQYF. The CDR3 nucleotides are TGTGCCAGCAGCCACTGGGCCTTATCACAGGCCAAAGATACGCAGTATTTT.

This rearrangement joins TRBV5-1 to TRBJ2-7; 10 bases line up with TRBD2. The CDR3 spans 13 residues. Unmatched junction bases numbered 4, after V lost 4 bases and J lost 6 bases. Looked up from germline, CDR1 is SGHRS and CDR2 is YFSETQ. CDR3 coding DNA: TGCGCCAGCAGCCTCGGACTAGCGGTCGAGCAGTACTTC. Translating it yields CASSLGLAVEQYF.

This sequence joins TRBV25-1 and TRBJ2-5, with TRBD1 as a possible D gene (5 bases). The V gene lost 1 base and the J gene lost 1 base, with 13 bases spanning the gap. The CDR3 loop spans 16 amino acids. The germline V gene has CDR1 MGHDK and CDR2 SYGVNS. CDR3 DNA sequence: TGTGCCAGCAGTGAATTACTCCGACAGTCCCAAGAGACCCAGTACTTC. The encoded protein is CASSELLRQSQETQYF.

This chain connects TRBV9 to TRBJ1-3; D possibly corresponds to TRBD1 (5 bases). The germline V and J ends were trimmed by 4 bases and 2 bases, with 13 bases remaining between them. Per the germline V gene, CDR1 is SGDLS and CDR2 is YYNGEE. The CDR3 contains 15 residues. The chain's CDR3 is CASSPFGGAGNTIYF. The CDR3, as DNA: TGTGCCAGCAGCCCTTTTGGAGGGGCTGGAAACACCATATATTTT.

The rearrangement uses TRBV5-1 and TRBJ1-5; possible D gene TRBD1, 6 bases. Per the germline V gene, CDR1 is SGHRS and CDR2 is YFSETQ. V was cut by 4 bases and J by 3 bases, with 14 bases left in between. This CDR3 has 15 amino acids. The CDR3 here is CASSELTGSNQPQHF. In DNA form, the CDR3 reads TGCGCCAGCAGCGAGCTGACAGGATCCAATCAGCCCCAGCATTTT.